The rows below give T cell receptor beta chains drawn from one sample of a study of blood T cell repertoires in COVID-19. Measured with immunoSEQ multiplex PCR; TCRdb has only the in-frame clones, and not every one. The sample lists 200,000 to 250,000 clones; 80% to 90% were seen once. Material: peripheral blood. These receptors were collected from a woman of 80 years or more with COVID-19, enrolled during active disease. Both conserved end residues are part of each CDR3. A D gene is named only where the DNA matches it firmly. Clone size is not always given. Where it is, it says once, few, many or a class for expanded clones.

d_gene: -
j_gene: TRBJ2-7
len: 12
abundance: -
v_gene: TRBV30
CDR3aa: CAWSVGGYEQYF
CDR3nt: TGTGCCTGGAGTGTAGGGGGCTACGAGCAGTACTTC

d_gene: -
j_gene: TRBJ1-1
len: 14
abundance: -
v_gene: TRBV6-1
CDR3aa: CASSEHAEDTEAFF
CDR3nt: TGTGCCAGCAGTGAACACGCCGAGGACACTGAAGCTTTCTTT

d_gene: -
j_gene: TRBJ1-2
len: 15
abundance: -
v_gene: TRBV21-1
CDR3aa: CASSKAQGTSYGYTF
CDR3nt: TGTGCCAGCAGCAAAGCGCAGGGTACCTCGTATGGCTACACCTTC

d_gene: TRBD2
j_gene: TRBJ2-3
len: 19
abundance: -
v_gene: TRBV5-1
CDR3aa: CASSLALTGGPLVTDTQYF
CDR3nt: TGCGCCAGCAGCTTGGCCCTAACGGGGGGGCCTCTAGTCACAGATACGCAGTATTTT

d_gene: -
j_gene: TRBJ2-3
len: 18
abundance: -
v_gene: TRBV7-2
CDR3aa: CASSLAIGGQASTDTQYF
CDR3nt: TGTGCCAGCAGCTTAGCGATCGGGGGGCAAGCTAGCACAGATACGCAGTATTTT

d_gene: -
j_gene: TRBJ1-2
len: 14
abundance: -
v_gene: TRBV3-1/TRBV3-2
CDR3aa: CASSQDRGNYGYTF
CDR3nt: TGTGCCAGCAGCCAAGACAGGGGTAACTATGGCTACACCTTC

d_gene: -
j_gene: TRBJ2-1
len: 13
abundance: -
v_gene: TRBV7-3
CDR3aa: CASSGGAHNEQFF
CDR3nt: TGTGCCAGCAGCGGGGGGGCCCACAATGAGCAGTTCTTC

d_gene: -
j_gene: TRBJ2-5
len: 13
abundance: -
v_gene: TRBV5-1
CDR3aa: CASSLWTEETQYF
CDR3nt: TGCGCCAGCAGCTTGTGGACAGAAGAGACCCAGTACTTC

d_gene: TRBD1
j_gene: TRBJ1-4
len: 14
abundance: -
v_gene: TRBV6-5
CDR3aa: CASSLDREGGKLFF
CDR3nt: TGTGCCAGCAGCCTCGACAGGGAAGGTGGAAAACTGTTTTTT

d_gene: -
j_gene: TRBJ1-5
len: 15
abundance: once
v_gene: TRBV2
CDR3aa: CASSRNLDGDQPQHF
CDR3nt: TGTGCCAGCAGTCGAAATCTCGACGGGGATCAGCCCCAGCATTTT

d_gene: TRBD2
j_gene: TRBJ2-5
len: 16
abundance: once
v_gene: TRBV29-1
CDR3aa: CSVTPWASGGQETQYF
CDR3nt: TGCAGCGTCACCCCATGGGCTAGCGGGGGGCAAGAGACCCAGTACTTC